This TCR beta chain was documented in a study of blood T cell repertoires in COVID-19. This clone was counted between two and nine times. Participants spanned ages about 18 to 89 years and resided in about 24 US areas. Germline lookup yields CDR1 GTSNPN and CDR2 SVGIG (reference sequence). This CDR3 has 12 amino acids. V lost 5 bases and J lost 7, with 14 bases in between. Clones were sequenced by immunoSEQ multiplex PCR, and TCRdb holds only the in-frame ones, with some missing. This table has about 350,000 clones, around nine tenths appearing once. The chain joins TRBV30 to TRBJ1-1; D is uncertain. What was sequenced was PBMCs or T cells enriched from blood (not recorded which). The sequence was collected from a woman between 25 and 40 years old who had been exposed to COVID-19. The CDR3 loop is CAWVERSGEAFF. The CDR3 DNA sequence: TGTGCCTGGGTGGAACGATCGGGTGAAGCTTTCTTT.